What follows are 22 T cell receptor beta chains derived from one specimen sequenced in a study of Graves' ophthalmopathy and Graves' hyperthyroidism. Amplified material comprised TCR beta CDR3 regions derived from RNA transcripts. RT-PCR was first run with HTBI primers, then multiplex PCR in a second round. Via MiXCR, TCRdb re-called the multiplex PCR reads, giving one row per CDR3 protein. The data hold some 400,000 distinct CDR3 sequences, with around 18% observed a single time. Sequenced sample: peripheral blood. Every receptor here comes from a woman between 18 and 30 years old with Graves' ophthalmopathy.

This clonotype appeared many times. V usage is TRBV28 and J usage is TRBJ2-2; D remains ambiguous. The germline V gene encodes CDR1 MDHEN and CDR2 SYDVKM. The V and J ends lost 8 bases and 9 bases respectively, with 16 bases between them. CDR3 length: 13 residues. The CDR3 loop reads CASGSWGPRELFF. The CDR3 coding sequence is TGTGCCAGCGGGTCCTGGGGTCCGAGGGAGCTGTTTTTT.

This clonotype was detected ten times or more. The rearrangement joins TRBV7-9 to TRBJ2-7; D not certain. The CDR3 has 12 amino acids. V gave up 8 bases and J gave up 4 bases, with 12 bases separating them. Per germline, CDR1 SEHNR and CDR2 FQNEAQ (reference sequence). The CDR3 nucleotides read TGTGCCAGCGACGGTTCCAGTTACGAGCAGTACTTC. The encoded protein is CASDGSSYEQYF.

This clonotype came up many times. The chain is built from TRBV11-2 and TRBJ2-7; a weak D match, TRBD2 (6 bases). Germline V gene data show CDR1 as SGHAT and CDR2 as FQNNGV. This CDR3 has 13 amino acids. Trimming shortened V by 5 bases and J by 7 bases, and 15 bases separated the two germline ends. The CDR3 reads CASSLTEGGEQYF. The CDR3 DNA reads TGTGCCAGCAGCCTAACTGAGGGAGGTGAGCAGTACTTC.

This clonotype has only a few counts. The rearrangement joins TRBV14 to TRBJ1-2; the match to TRBD1 covers 8 bases. This CDR3 comprises 19 residues. J lost 7 bases, V lost 1 base, and 20 bases had no gene match. Germline CDR1 is SGHDN and CDR2 is FVKESK. CDR3 protein: CASSQVRVGTGQALSGYTF. As DNA, the CDR3 is TGTGCCAGCAGCCAAGTTCGAGTGGGGACAGGTCAGGCCCTATCTGGCTACACCTTC.

The table lists this clonotype with many counts. The J gene is TRBJ1-1, the V gene TRBV11-2; TRBD1 agrees at 8 bases. The CDR3 runs to 16 residues. V trimming: 4 bases; J trimming: 4 bases; junction bases outside the gene matches: 11. Germline V gene lookup returns CDR1 SGHAT and CDR2 FQNNGV. The CDR3 sequence is CASSSNFRDRSTEAFF. Here the CDR3 DNA reads TGTGCCAGCAGCTCAAATTTTAGGGACAGGAGCACTGAAGCTTTCTTT.

The table lists this clonotype with many counts. V usage is TRBV6-2 or TRBV6-3 and J usage is TRBJ2-7; D ambiguous. The CDR3 is 15 residues long. CDR1 is MNHEY, CDR2 SVGEGT, per germline. Trimming stripped 5 bases from V and 5 bases from J, with 19 bases between. Here the CDR3 DNA reads TGTGCCAGCAGTCGGCAGGCCCTCTCCCGGGACGAGCAGTACTTC. Translated: CASSRQALSRDEQYF.

This clonotype was counted ten times or more. The chain has TRBV27 and TRBJ1-5; D is undetermined. Germline CDR1 reads MNHEY; CDR2 reads SMNVEV (reference sequence). V shed 5 bases and J shed 0 bases, with 23 bases lying between them. The CDR3 is 19 residues long. The CDR3 reads CASSPRRGVDMDSNQPQHF. The CDR3 DNA is TGTGCCAGCAGTCCTCGGCGGGGAGTTGATATGGATAGCAATCAGCCCCAGCATTTT.

The table lists this clonotype with many counts. This rearrangement joins TRBV6-5 to TRBJ2-7; TRBD2 matches at 7 bases. The junction had 2 bases not matched to a gene; V was cut back by 10 bases and J by 2 bases. CDR3 length: 11 amino acids. CDR1 is MNHEY and CDR2 is SVGAGI in the germline V gene. CDR3 nucleotide sequence: TGTGCCACTAGCGGAGCCTACGAGCAGTACTTC. This codes for CATSGAYEQYF.

This clonotype was detected many times. The rearrangement links TRBV28 to TRBJ1-1; D gene unclear. The length of the CDR3 is 14 residues. Trimming took 2 bases from V and 7 from J, leaving 14 bases between them. Germline V gene data show CDR1 as MDHEN and CDR2 as SYDVKM. The CDR3, as DNA: TGTGCCAGCAGTTTAGGTGACATCTCGATTGAAGCTTTCTTT. Translation: CASSLGDISIEAFF. The full variable domain, completed using reference TRBV28 and TRBJ1-1, is DVKVTQSSRYLVKRTGEKVFLECVQDMDHENMFWYRQDPGLGLRLIYFSYDVKMKEKGDIPEGYSVSREKKERFSLILESASTNQTSMYLCASSLGDISIEAFFGQGTRLTVV.

In this sample, this clonotype turned up many times. This sequence joins TRBV28 and TRBJ1-5; tentative D call: TRBD1 (5 bases). Trimming took 7 bases from V and 0 from J, leaving 16 bases between them. There are 16 residues in the CDR3. Germline CDR1 is MDHEN and CDR2 is SYDVKM. CDR3 DNA sequence: TGTGCCAGCACCCCAGGGCGGGACGATAGCAATCAGCCCCAGCATTTT. This codes for CASTPGRDDSNQPQHF.

This clonotype has ten or more counts. V and J are TRBV7-9 and TRBJ2-5; TRBD1 or TRBD2 may be the D gene (5 bases each). Trimming cost V 5 bases and J 4 bases, with 14 bases left between them. Germline assignment: CDR1 SEHNR and CDR2 FQNEAQ (reference sequence). This CDR3 spans 14 amino acids. This CDR3 is CASSRRDPPETQYF. The CDR3 nucleotides read TGTGCCAGCAGCCGCAGGGACCCCCCAGAGACCCAGTACTTC.

A single count supports this clonotype. J is TRBJ2-5 and V is TRBV6-1, with 15 positions matching TRBD2. CDR3 length equals 16 residues. From germline, CDR1 is MNHNS and CDR2 SASEGT. V lost 3 bases, J lost 6 bases, and 5 bases stayed unmatched. As DNA, the CDR3 is TGTGCCAGCAGTGATTGGACTAGCGGGAGGGAACAGACCCAGTACTTC. Translation gives CASSDWTSGREQTQYF.

This clonotype was detected ten times or more. The DNA for the CDR3 is TGTGCCAGCAGTCTTAACAGGGGAACTGAAGCTTTCTTT. It encodes CASSLNRGTEAFF. The chain combines TRBV6-5 with TRBJ1-1, with 7 bases that match TRBD1. The CDR3 consists of 13 residues. Trimming removed 5 bases from V and 5 bases from J; junction bases left unmatched: 5. CDR1 is MNHEY and CDR2 is SVGAGI in the germline V gene.

This clonotype showed up many times. The J gene is TRBJ2-6, the V gene TRBV11-2; 10 nucleotides match TRBD1. With 5 bases clipped from V and 0 bases from J, the junction kept 7 bases outside the gene matches. The germline V gene encodes CDR1 SGHAT and CDR2 FQNNGV. The CDR3 is 18 amino acids. The CDR3 DNA is TGTGCCAGCAGCGCCGGGACAGGGGCTTTCTCTGGGGCCAACGTCCTGACTTTC. It translates to CASSAGTGAFSGANVLTF.

Many counts were recorded for this clonotype. The chain couples TRBV11-2 to TRBJ2-7; 9 nucleotides align to TRBD1. The CDR3 runs to 16 residues. The J segment lost 1 base and the V segment lost 5 bases, leaving 9 bases of the junction unmatched. The V gene's germline CDR1 is SGHAT and CDR2 FQNNGV. CDR3 nucleotides: TGTGCCAGCAGCAGCCGTTTCGGGACAGGGTCCTACGAGCAGTACTTC. Translation gives CASSSRFGTGSYEQYF.

J is TRBJ2-4 and V is TRBV19; 8 bases are a match to TRBD2. The DNA matches TRBJ2-5 better at its end, which makes the J call doubtful. Germline CDR1 reads LNHDA; CDR2 reads SQIVND (reference sequence). The CDR3 spans 15 residues. CDR3 DNA sequence: TGTGCCAGTAGTATTGTTGCGGGAGGCCGGGAGACCCAGTACTTC. Translated, it gives CASSIVAGGRETQYF.

The chain carries TRBV10-3 and TRBJ1-2; D gene ambiguous. From germline, CDR1 is ENHRY and CDR2 SYGVKD. The CDR3 covers 13 residues. V gave up 2 bases and J gave up 7 bases, with 11 bases separating them. CDR3 residues: CAISEGQDGGYTF. The CDR3 DNA is TGTGCCATCAGTGAGGGGCAGGACGGTGGCTACACCTTC.

This clonotype has a count of ten or more. V usage is TRBV12-3 or TRBV12-4 and J usage is TRBJ2-7; 7 positions match TRBD1. The CDR3 is 13 amino acids. V gave up 5 bases and J gave up 3 bases; unmatched junction bases: 4. CDR3 nucleotide sequence: TGTGCCAGCAGTCCGGGACAGCGCTACGAGCAGTACTTC. This encodes CASSPGQRYEQYF.

At least ten counts were recorded for this clonotype. V and J are TRBV12-5 and TRBJ2-5; TRBD2 is a possible D gene (6 bases). V gave up 1 base and J gave up 3 bases, with 9 bases separating them. The V gene's germline CDR1 is LGHNT and CDR2 FRNRAP. The CDR3 consists of 14 residues. Written as DNA, the CDR3 is TGTGCTAGTGGTTTGGGCGGAGGGAAAGAGACCCAGTACTTC. Translation: CASGLGGGKETQYF.

CDR3 DNA: TGTGCCACAAGCTCGGACAGCTACGAGCAGTACTTC. Translation: CATSSDSYEQYF. V gene TRBV6-1 combines with J gene TRBJ2-7, with D possibly being TRBD1 (6 bases). The CDR3 spans 12 residues. Germline assignment: CDR1 MNHNS and CDR2 SASEGT. V gave up 10 bases and J gave up 3 bases, with 13 bases separating them.

V is TRBV6-2 or TRBV6-3 and J is TRBJ2-7; D may be TRBD1 (5 bases). The CDR3 runs to 13 residues. Germline loops: CDR1 MNHEY, CDR2 SVGEGT. V lost 7 bases and J 0 bases, leaving 10 bases between the germline ends. The CDR3 sequence: CASTADSSYEQYF. The CDR3 region has the DNA TGTGCCAGCACCGCAGACAGCTCCTACGAGCAGTACTTC.

This clonotype came up many times. The chain links TRBV5-1 to TRBJ1-2, with TRBD1 matching 7 bases. Losses at the gene ends were 6 bases for V and 4 bases for J; bases not matched to a gene: 9. Germline CDR1 reads SGHRS; CDR2 reads YFSETQ. The CDR3 is 14 amino acids. In DNA form, the CDR3 reads TGCGCCAGCACCCCTCAACAGGGGCTCTATGGCTACACCTTC. As protein: CASTPQQGLYGYTF.